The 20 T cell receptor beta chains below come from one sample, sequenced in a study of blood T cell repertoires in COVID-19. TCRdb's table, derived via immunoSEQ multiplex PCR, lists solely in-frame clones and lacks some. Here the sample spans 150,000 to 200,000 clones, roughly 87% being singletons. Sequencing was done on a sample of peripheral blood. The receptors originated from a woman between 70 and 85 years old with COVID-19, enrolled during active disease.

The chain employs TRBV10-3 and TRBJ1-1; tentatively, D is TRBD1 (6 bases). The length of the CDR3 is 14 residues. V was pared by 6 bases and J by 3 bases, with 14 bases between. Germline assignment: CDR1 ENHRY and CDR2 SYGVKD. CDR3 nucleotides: TGTGCCATCAGCCACAGGGAACAGGACACTGAAGCTTTCTTT. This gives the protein CAISHREQDTEAFF.

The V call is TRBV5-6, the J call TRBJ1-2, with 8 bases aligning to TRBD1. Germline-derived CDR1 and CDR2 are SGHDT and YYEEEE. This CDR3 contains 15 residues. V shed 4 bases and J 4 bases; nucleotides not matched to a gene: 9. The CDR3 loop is CASSRTLGTGYGYTF. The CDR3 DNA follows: TGTGCCAGCAGCCGAACCTTAGGGACAGGCTATGGCTACACCTTC. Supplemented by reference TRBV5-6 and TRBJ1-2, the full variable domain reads DAGVTQSPTHLIKTRGQQVTLRCSPKSGHDTVSWYQQALGQGPQFIFQYYEEEERQRGNFPDRFSGHQFPNYSSELNVNALLLGDSALYLCASSRTLGTGYGYTFGSGTRLTVV.

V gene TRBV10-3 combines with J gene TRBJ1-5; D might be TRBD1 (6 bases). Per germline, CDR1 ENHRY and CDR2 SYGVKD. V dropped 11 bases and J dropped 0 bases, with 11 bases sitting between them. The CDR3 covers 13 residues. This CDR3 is CAVGGASNQPQHF. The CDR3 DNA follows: TGTGCCGTGGGGGGGGCTAGCAATCAGCCCCAGCATTTT.

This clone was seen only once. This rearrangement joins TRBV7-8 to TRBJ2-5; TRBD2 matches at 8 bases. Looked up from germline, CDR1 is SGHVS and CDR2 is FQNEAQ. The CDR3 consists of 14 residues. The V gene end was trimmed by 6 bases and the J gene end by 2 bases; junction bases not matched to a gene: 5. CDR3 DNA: TGTGCCAGCAGGATAGGGACTAGACAAGAGACCCAGTACTTC. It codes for CASRIGTRQETQYF.

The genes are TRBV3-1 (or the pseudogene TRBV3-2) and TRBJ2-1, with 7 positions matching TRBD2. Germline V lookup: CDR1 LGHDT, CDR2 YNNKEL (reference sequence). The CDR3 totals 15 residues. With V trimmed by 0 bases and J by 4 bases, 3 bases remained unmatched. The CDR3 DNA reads TGTGCCAGCAGCCAAGAACTAGCGCCTTACAATGAGCAGTTCTTC. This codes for CASSQELAPYNEQFF.

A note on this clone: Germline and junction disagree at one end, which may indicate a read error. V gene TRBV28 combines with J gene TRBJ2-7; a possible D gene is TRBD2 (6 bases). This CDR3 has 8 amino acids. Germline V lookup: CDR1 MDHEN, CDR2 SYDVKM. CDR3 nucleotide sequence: TGTGCCAGCAGAAATGGAGGGTTC. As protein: CASRNGGF.

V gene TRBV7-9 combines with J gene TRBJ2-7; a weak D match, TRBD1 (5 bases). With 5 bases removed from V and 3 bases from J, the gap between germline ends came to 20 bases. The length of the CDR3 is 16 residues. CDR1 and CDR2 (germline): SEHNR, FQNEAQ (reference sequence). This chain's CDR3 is CASSPPGAVKGYEQYF. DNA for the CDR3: TGTGCCAGCAGCCCACCTGGGGCAGTCAAGGGCTACGAGCAGTACTTC.

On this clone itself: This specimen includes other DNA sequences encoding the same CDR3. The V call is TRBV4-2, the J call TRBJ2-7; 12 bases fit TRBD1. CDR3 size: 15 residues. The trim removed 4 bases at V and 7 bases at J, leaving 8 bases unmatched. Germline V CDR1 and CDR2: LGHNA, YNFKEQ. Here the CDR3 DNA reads TGTGCCAGCAGCCGCCCGGGACAGGGGGCGCGAGAGCAGTACTTC. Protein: CASSRPGQGAREQYF.

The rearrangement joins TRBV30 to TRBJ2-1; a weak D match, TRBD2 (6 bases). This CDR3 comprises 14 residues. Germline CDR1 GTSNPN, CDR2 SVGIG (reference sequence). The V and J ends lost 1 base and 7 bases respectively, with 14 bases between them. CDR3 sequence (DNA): TGTGCCTGGAGTGCCTTTGTCGGAGGGAATGAGCAGTTCTTC. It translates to CAWSAFVGGNEQFF.

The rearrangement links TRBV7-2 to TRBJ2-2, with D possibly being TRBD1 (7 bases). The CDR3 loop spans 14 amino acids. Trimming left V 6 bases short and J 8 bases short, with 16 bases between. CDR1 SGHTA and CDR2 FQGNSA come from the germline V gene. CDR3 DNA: TGTGCCAGCAGTCGGAGGGGGCAAGGTGGGGAGCTGTTTTTT. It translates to CASSRRGQGGELFF.

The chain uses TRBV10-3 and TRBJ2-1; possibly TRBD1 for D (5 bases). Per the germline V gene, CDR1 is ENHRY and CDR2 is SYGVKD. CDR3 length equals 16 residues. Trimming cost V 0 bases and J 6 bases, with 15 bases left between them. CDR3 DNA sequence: TGTGCCATCAGTGAGTCGACCAGGGCCCGGGCCAATGAGCAGTTCTTC. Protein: CAISESTRARANEQFF.

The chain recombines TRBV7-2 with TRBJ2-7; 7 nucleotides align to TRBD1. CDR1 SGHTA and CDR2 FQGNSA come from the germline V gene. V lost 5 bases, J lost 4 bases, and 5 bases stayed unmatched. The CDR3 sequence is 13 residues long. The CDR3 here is CASSQQGWYEQYF. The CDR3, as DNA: TGTGCCAGCAGCCAACAGGGGTGGTACGAGCAGTACTTC.

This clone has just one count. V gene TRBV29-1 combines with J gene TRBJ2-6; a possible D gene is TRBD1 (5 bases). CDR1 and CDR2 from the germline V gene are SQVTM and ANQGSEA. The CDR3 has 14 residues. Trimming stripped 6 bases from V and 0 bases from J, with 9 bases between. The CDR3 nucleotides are TGCAGCGTCGGACACCTCTCTGGGGCCAACGTCCTGACTTTC. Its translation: CSVGHLSGANVLTF.

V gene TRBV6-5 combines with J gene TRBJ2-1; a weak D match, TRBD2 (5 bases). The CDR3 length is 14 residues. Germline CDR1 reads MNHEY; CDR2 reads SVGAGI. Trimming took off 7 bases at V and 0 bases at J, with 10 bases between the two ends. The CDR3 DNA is TGTGCCAGCATCCGCGGAGGCTCCTACAATGAGCAGTTCTTC. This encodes CASIRGGSYNEQFF.

The CDR3 DNA is TGTGCCAGCAGACCGGGACTAGTGTACGAGCAGTACTTC. Translated, it gives CASRPGLVYEQYF. This chain connects TRBV28 to TRBJ2-7, with TRBD2 matching over 8 bases. Unmatched junction bases numbered 5, after V lost 6 bases and J lost 4 bases. CDR3 length: 13 amino acids. The V gene's germline CDR1 is MDHEN and CDR2 SYDVKM.

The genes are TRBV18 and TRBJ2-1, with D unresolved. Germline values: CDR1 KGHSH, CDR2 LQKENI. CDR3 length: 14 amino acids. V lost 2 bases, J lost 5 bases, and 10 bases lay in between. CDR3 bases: TGTGCCAGCTCACCAGACTCGGTTGACAATGAGCAGTTCTTC. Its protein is CASSPDSVDNEQFF. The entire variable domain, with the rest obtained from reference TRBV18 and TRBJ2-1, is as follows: NAGVMQNPRHLVRRRGQEARLRCSPMKGHSHVYWYRQLPEEGLKFMVYLQKENIIDESGMPKERFSAEFPKEGPSILRIQQVVRGDSAAYFCASSPDSVDNEQFFGPGTRLTVL.

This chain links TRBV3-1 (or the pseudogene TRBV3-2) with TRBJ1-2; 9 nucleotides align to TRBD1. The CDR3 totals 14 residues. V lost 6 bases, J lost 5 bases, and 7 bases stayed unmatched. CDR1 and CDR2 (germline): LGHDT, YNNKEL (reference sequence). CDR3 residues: CASSLDRGGYGYTF. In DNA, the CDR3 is TGTGCCAGCAGTTTGGACAGGGGCGGTTATGGCTACACCTTC.

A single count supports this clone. In DNA, the CDR3 is TGTGCCAGCAGTTTATCTGGAGGGACCCGGGGGGAGACCCAGTACTTC. This codes for CASSLSGGTRGETQYF. The V and J genes are TRBV28 and TRBJ2-5; the D gene is possibly TRBD2 (6 bases). Germline V CDR1 and CDR2: MDHEN, SYDVKM. The V end lost 1 base, the J end lost 5 bases, and 17 bases lay between the germline ends. The CDR3 is 16 residues long.

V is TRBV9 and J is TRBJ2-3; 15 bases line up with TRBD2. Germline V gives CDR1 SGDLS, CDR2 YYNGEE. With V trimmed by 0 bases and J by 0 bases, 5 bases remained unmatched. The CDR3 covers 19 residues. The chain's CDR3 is CASSVETGTSGRSTDTQYF. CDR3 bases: TGTGCCAGCAGCGTAGAGACCGGGACTAGCGGGAGGAGCACAGATACGCAGTATTTT.

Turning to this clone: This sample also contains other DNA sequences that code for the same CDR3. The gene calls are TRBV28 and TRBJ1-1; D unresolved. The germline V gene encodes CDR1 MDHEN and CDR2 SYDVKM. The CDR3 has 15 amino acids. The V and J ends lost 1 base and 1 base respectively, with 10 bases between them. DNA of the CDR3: TGTGCCAGCAGTTTATCGTCGGGGTGGAACACTGAAGCTTTCTTT. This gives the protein CASSLSSGWNTEAFF.